The clone carrying this TCR beta chain has only a few counts. Antigen unknown. TCR beta VDJ combinations and CDR3 sequences were profiled from genomic DNA. MiXCR, applied by TCRdb to the reads, yields one record per CDR3 protein. The table lists about 150,000 distinct CDR3 sequences, approximately 51% of them singletons. The data belong to a study of CD8+CD57+ T cells in acquired aplastic anemia. Whole-study context: Roughly 3 ug was the average amount of DNA from sorted CD4+ and CD8+ cells.

Patients sequenced had flow cytometry evidence of CD8+CD57+ cell expansion. Severe acquired aplastic anemia was present in every patient. Study results and caveats: Researchers report that about 28 CD8+ CDR3 sequences appeared in both patients and controls. Researchers reported that CD8+ Simpson's diversity was not significantly different in patients versus controls.

This CDR3 is built from 13 residues. V shed 1 base and J shed 4 bases, with 7 bases lying between them. Looked up from germline, CDR1 is KGHDR and CDR2 is SFDVKD. What was sequenced was sorted CD4+, CD8+, or CD8+CD57+ T cells (not recorded which) from PBMCs. The gene calls are TRBV24-1 and TRBJ2-7, with D perhaps matching TRBD2 (6 bases). This TCR was sampled from a human donor with aplastic anemia. The CDR3 reads CATSDFGGYEQYF. Written as DNA, the CDR3 is TGTGCCACCAGTGATTTTGGGGGGTACGAGCAGTACTTC.